This TCR beta chain was recovered during a study of blood T cell repertoires in COVID-19. Study overall: Whether acute or convalescent, the COVID-19 samples came from the United States, Italy and Spain. PBMCs, B-cell-depleted T cells, or T cells were the source of the cDNA or gDNA that made up the material.

This clone was counted a few times. As processed by the authors: Nucleated cell number was recorded as an estimate derived from reference gene primer amplification. Here immunoSEQ multiplex PCR was the method, and the copy in TCRdb shows in-frame clones only, minus some. The V and J calls and clone size are taken from that table; D and trimming were inferred from the DNA. The data show 150,000 or so clones, about four fifths seen once. Seattle patients were enrolled while actively infected and followed longitudinally. The CDR3 extends over 17 amino acids. This receptor was taken from an older woman with COVID-19, enrolled during active disease. The sample consisted of peripheral blood. V usage is TRBV1 and J usage is TRBJ1-4. TRBV1 is flagged as a pseudogene. The CDR3 DNA reads TGCACCAGCAGCCAAGATCAGAGGGGGCGGGAGGATGAAAAACTGTTTTTT. It is translated as CTSSQDQRGREDEKLFF.